These T cell receptor beta chains were read from a single sample in a study of shared clonotypes between healthy human individuals. Generated by immunoSEQ multiplex PCR, the TCRdb table keeps only in-frame clones and is missing some. The data show roughly 1,500,000 clones, 95% to 99% seen once. Specimen: naive CD4+ T cells sorted from blood. Receptors were obtained from a man aged 30 to 45 in good health. Each CDR3 is given with its conserved first and last residue. Each record gives: clone size, D gene, V gene, J gene, CDR3 protein, CDR3 DNA. A D gene is named only where the DNA matches it firmly. The listing skips clone size in some rows; elsewhere it reads once, few, many or a size class.

clone_size: NA; d_call: NA; v_call: TRBV15; j_call: TRBJ2-4; cdr3_aa: CATSNRLAKNIQYF; cdr3_nt: TGTGCCACCAGCAATCGACTAGCCAAAAACATTCAGTACTTC
clone_size: NA; d_call: TRBD2; v_call: TRBV9; j_call: TRBJ2-7; cdr3_aa: CASSGSGSSDEQYF; cdr3_nt: TGTGCCAGCAGCGGTAGCGGGAGCTCTGACGAGCAGTACTTC
clone_size: once; d_call: NA; v_call: TRBV28; j_call: TRBJ1-1; cdr3_aa: CASSQAGGLNTEAFF; cdr3_nt: TGTGCCAGCAGTCAGGCCGGGGGTTTGAACACTGAAGCTTTCTTT
clone_size: NA; d_call: NA; v_call: TRBV7-2; j_call: TRBJ1-2; cdr3_aa: CASSWGRGYSYGYTF; cdr3_nt: TGTGCCAGCAGCTGGGGGCGGGGGTACTCCTATGGCTACACCTTC
clone_size: NA; d_call: NA; v_call: TRBV30; j_call: TRBJ2-7; cdr3_aa: CAWSRDQYGQYF; cdr3_nt: TGTGCCTGGAGTAGAGATCAGTACGGGCAGTACTTC
clone_size: NA; d_call: TRBD1; v_call: TRBV28; j_call: TRBJ2-1; cdr3_aa: CASSLPLGSGQGAYNEQFF; cdr3_nt: TGTGCCAGCAGTTTGCCCCTTGGGTCGGGGCAGGGGGCCTACAATGAGCAGTTCTTC
clone_size: NA; d_call: NA; v_call: TRBV19; j_call: TRBJ2-6; cdr3_aa: CASSTRGRNSGANVLTF; cdr3_nt: TGTGCCAGTAGTACGAGGGGACGGAACTCTGGGGCCAACGTCCTGACTTTC
clone_size: NA; d_call: NA; v_call: TRBV15; j_call: TRBJ2-7; cdr3_aa: CATSGLTGVGEQYF; cdr3_nt: TGTGCCACCAGCGGCTTAACGGGGGTTGGGGAGCAGTACTTC
clone_size: NA; d_call: TRBD1; v_call: TRBV27; j_call: TRBJ2-3; cdr3_aa: CASSSLVRDRRKTSTDTQYF; cdr3_nt: TGTGCCAGCAGTTCCCTAGTCCGGGACAGGAGAAAAACTAGCACAGATACGCAGTATTTT
clone_size: NA; d_call: NA; v_call: TRBV23-1; j_call: TRBJ1-1; cdr3_aa: CASKRGEFGTEAFF; cdr3_nt: TGCGCCAGCAAGCGGGGGGAGTTCGGCACTGAAGCTTTCTTT
clone_size: NA; d_call: NA; v_call: TRBV4-2; j_call: TRBJ2-1; cdr3_aa: CASSHQSGAKFPYNEQFF; cdr3_nt: TGTGCCAGCAGCCACCAGTCAGGGGCCAAATTCCCCTACAATGAGCAGTTCTTC
clone_size: once; d_call: NA; v_call: TRBV7-8; j_call: TRBJ2-7; cdr3_aa: CASSLIGIDEQYF; cdr3_nt: TGTGCCAGCAGCCTGATTGGGATCGACGAGCAGTACTTC
clone_size: NA; d_call: TRBD1; v_call: TRBV7-3; j_call: TRBJ1-1; cdr3_aa: CASSLRTGTHEAFF; cdr3_nt: TGTGCCAGCAGCCTCCGGACAGGGACTCACGAAGCTTTCTTT
clone_size: NA; d_call: TRBD1; v_call: TRBV5-1; j_call: TRBJ2-7; cdr3_aa: CASSGSAGGSYEQYF; cdr3_nt: TGCGCCAGCAGCGGAAGCGCAGGGGGCTCCTACGAGCAGTACTTC
clone_size: NA; d_call: NA; v_call: TRBV15; j_call: TRBJ2-4; cdr3_aa: CATSRYASIQYF; cdr3_nt: TGTGCCACCAGCAGGTATGCGAGCATTCAGTACTTC
clone_size: NA; d_call: NA; v_call: TRBV9; j_call: TRBJ1-5; cdr3_aa: CASSGGTREEPQHF; cdr3_nt: TGTGCCAGCAGCGGCGGGACTCGGGAAGAGCCCCAGCATTTT
clone_size: NA; d_call: TRBD1; v_call: TRBV4-1; j_call: TRBJ1-1; cdr3_aa: CASSQGTGPTEAFF; cdr3_nt: TGCGCCAGCAGCCAAGGGACAGGGCCCACTGAAGCTTTCTTT
clone_size: NA; d_call: NA; v_call: TRBV11-2; j_call: TRBJ2-7; cdr3_aa: CASSLTRGSYEQYF; cdr3_nt: TGTGCCAGCAGCTTAACCAGAGGGAGCTACGAGCAGTACTTC
clone_size: once; d_call: TRBD2; v_call: TRBV5-1; j_call: TRBJ2-3; cdr3_aa: CASSPAGGPGPDTQYF; cdr3_nt: TGCGCCAGCAGCCCAGCGGGAGGGCCGGGCCCAGATACGCAGTATTTT
clone_size: NA; d_call: TRBD2; v_call: TRBV5-6; j_call: TRBJ2-1; cdr3_aa: CASSSQTSGAYNEQFF; cdr3_nt: TGTGCCAGCAGCTCGCAGACTAGCGGAGCCTACAATGAGCAGTTCTTC
clone_size: NA; d_call: NA; v_call: TRBV18; j_call: TRBJ2-1; cdr3_aa: CASSPGDVDEQFF; cdr3_nt: TGTGCCAGCTCACCGGGGGATGTCGATGAGCAGTTCTTC
clone_size: NA; d_call: TRBD1; v_call: TRBV28; j_call: TRBJ1-2; cdr3_aa: CASSTGGNYGYTF; cdr3_nt: TGTGCCAGCAGCACAGGGGGCAACTATGGCTACACCTTC
clone_size: NA; d_call: NA; v_call: TRBV10-1; j_call: TRBJ1-1; cdr3_aa: CASSFQGEAFF; cdr3_nt: TGCGCCAGCAGTTTCCAGGGTGAAGCTTTCTTT
clone_size: NA; d_call: TRBD2; v_call: TRBV5-1; j_call: TRBJ2-5; cdr3_aa: CASSLSLLSGTLEETQYF; cdr3_nt: TGCGCCAGCAGCTTGAGCCTCCTTAGCGGGACGCTGGAGGAGACCCAGTACTTC
clone_size: NA; d_call: TRBD1; v_call: TRBV29-1; j_call: TRBJ2-2; cdr3_aa: CSVTAGTGITGELFF; cdr3_nt: TGCAGCGTTACTGCCGGGACAGGGATTACCGGGGAGCTGTTTTTT
clone_size: NA; d_call: NA; v_call: TRBV5-1; j_call: TRBJ2-7; cdr3_aa: CASSPTTRNEQYF; cdr3_nt: TGCGCCAGCAGCCCTACAACACGAAACGAGCAGTACTTC
clone_size: NA; d_call: TRBD1; v_call: TRBV15; j_call: TRBJ1-2; cdr3_aa: CATSTGTGDGYTF; cdr3_nt: TGTGCCACCAGCACCGGGACAGGGGACGGCTACACCTTC